This is a list of T cell receptor beta chains from one sample in a study of T cells in Graves' hyperthyroidism and ophthalmopathy. TCRdb reanalysed the multiplex PCR reads using MiXCR and keeps one entry per CDR3 protein. The sample consists of 370,000 or so distinct CDR3 sequences, around an eighth of them appearing once. The sequencing sample was made of blood. These receptors all come from a man aged 25 to 40 with Graves' hyperthyroidism that later progressed to Graves' ophthalmopathy. The CDR3 runs from the conserved cysteine through the conserved F or W. D genes are given only for firm matches. Clone size is not always given. Where it is, it says once, few, many or a class for expanded clones.

v_gene,j_gene,abundance,d_gene,CDR3nt,CDR3aa
TRBV4-2,TRBJ2-6,-,-,TGTGCCAGCAGCCAAGTTGACAGCTCTGGGGCCAACGTCCTGACTTTC,CASSQVDSSGANVLTF
TRBV28,TRBJ2-7,many,TRBD2,TGTGCCAGCAGTTTGGGTTGGGAGGGGACTCTCTCCTACGAGCAGTACTTC,CASSLGWEGTLSYEQYF
TRBV19,TRBJ1-1,-,-,TGTGCCAGTAGTATTCCCACCTGGAACACTGAAGCTTTCTTT,CASSIPTWNTEAFF
TRBV5-1,TRBJ1-1,many,-,TGCGCCAGCAGCTTGGCGGGCCAGTACACTGAAGCTTTCTTT,CASSLAGQYTEAFF
TRBV6-1,TRBJ2-2,many,-,TGTGCCAGCACGACACTCTCGAACACCGGGGAGCTGTTTTTT,CASTTLSNTGELFF
TRBV28,TRBJ1-5,many,-,TGTGCCAGCAGTTTGTTCGATTATAGCAATCAGCCCCAGCATTTT,CASSLFDYSNQPQHF
TRBV6-6,TRBJ2-2,-,-,TGTGCCAGCAGTTACAGAGCAGGGTTTGGCGGGGAGCTGTTTTTT,CASSYRAGFGGELFF
TRBV12-3/TRBV12-4,TRBJ2-3,many,TRBD2,TGTGCCAGCAGTTTCTCGGGACTAGCGGTTCGTCCTTGGGGCACAGATACGCAGTATTTT,CASSFSGLAVRPWGTDTQYF
TRBV2,TRBJ1-2,-,-,TGTGCCAGCAGTGCAGGGGCCAGCTATGGCTACACCTTC,CASSAGASYGYTF
TRBV5-1,TRBJ2-2,-,-,TGCGCCAGCAGCTTACCGGACAGCTATGCCGGGGAGCTGTTTTTT,CASSLPDSYAGELFF
TRBV5-1,TRBJ2-7,few,TRBD2,TGCGCCAGCAGTTTAGACTCCGGGACTAGGGTCGAGCAGTACTTC,CASSLDSGTRVEQYF
TRBV28,TRBJ1-1,many,-,TGTGCCAGCAGTTTAGTCTCGGACAACACTGAAGCTTTCTTT,CASSLVSDNTEAFF
TRBV28,TRBJ2-7,many,TRBD2,TGTGCCAGCAGTTTGCGGGGGGGGAACTACGAGCAGTACTTC,CASSLRGGNYEQYF
TRBV2,TRBJ1-2,few,TRBD1,TGTGCCAGCAGCCAACTGGGACAGGGTTATGGCTACACCTTC,CASSQLGQGYGYTF
TRBV6-1,TRBJ2-3,few,-,TGTGCCAGCAGTCCGCGGGGTGGATTACATACGCAGTATTTT,CASSPRGGLHTQYF
TRBV12-3/TRBV12-4,TRBJ1-5,-,-,TGTGCCAGCAGTTCATGGACGGTAGATAGCAATCAGCCCCAGCATTTT,CASSSWTVDSNQPQHF
TRBV29-1,TRBJ2-3,-,TRBD2,TGCAGCGTTGAAGGCACCACTAGCGGGGGGGCCACAGATACGCAGTATTTT,CSVEGTTSGGATDTQYF
TRBV2,TRBJ2-4,many,TRBD1,TGTGCCAGCAGTCCCTTAGGGGGCAAGAAAAACATTCAGTACTTC,CASSPLGGKKNIQYF
TRBV3-1,TRBJ1-2,few,TRBD1,TGTGCCAGCAGCCAAGGGGAAGGACAGGGGGCGTTGGAGGTAGACGGCTACACCTTC,CASSQGEGQGALEVDGYTF
TRBV7-6,TRBJ2-1,many,-,TGTGCCAGCAGCTTAGCGACGAGCTCCTACAATGAGCAGTTCTTC,CASSLATSSYNEQFF